These T cell receptor beta chains were read from a single sample in a study of cytomegalovirus exposure and HLA in healthy donors. The assay was immunoSEQ multiplex PCR, and TCRdb's table has in-frame clones only and misses some. The sample lists about 25,000 clones; approximately 70% were seen once. Specimen: PBMCs. The source is a woman aged 45 to 65 in good health and CMV-seronegative. Each CDR3 is given with its conserved first and last residue.

cdr3_aa j_call v_call
CASSPGQGGETQYF TRBJ2-5 TRBV5-4
CASSPDRGSNEKLFF TRBJ1-4 TRBV18
CASTNPKMRDSPLHF TRBJ1-6 TRBV6-5
CSVVGAGTDTQYF TRBJ2-3 TRBV29-1
CASSNREPGANVLTF TRBJ2-6 TRBV6-1
CASSLQVSTEAFF TRBJ1-1 TRBV6-5
CASSPMKSGRANEQFF TRBJ2-1 TRBV5-4
CASSVDSNSNQPQHF TRBJ1-5 TRBV9
CASSYGDRGRGTEAFF TRBJ1-1 TRBV6-5
CASSSSGSPGNIQYF TRBJ2-4 TRBV19
CASSPPGASNEQYF TRBJ2-7 TRBV4-2
CASSDPVGSGEKLFF TRBJ1-4 TRBV6-1
CASSRRAGETQYF TRBJ2-5 TRBV18
CASSFRGNTGELFF TRBJ2-2 TRBV5-1
CASSRMTRMNTEAFF TRBJ1-1 TRBV6-5
CASGGDRGDEQYF TRBJ2-7 TRBV2
CASSTHRTVNEQFF TRBJ2-1 TRBV19
CASSQDPQIILNTEAFF TRBJ1-1 TRBV4-1
CASSSASGMANEQFF TRBJ2-1 TRBV5-1